A single sample gave rise to the 23 T cell receptor beta chains below, sequenced in a study of blood T cell repertoires in COVID-19. Here immunoSEQ multiplex PCR was the method, and the copy in TCRdb shows in-frame clones only, minus some. This table holds 100,000 or so clones, roughly nine tenths found once. Sample: peripheral blood. Receptors originate from a man in his fifties with acute or convalescent COVID-19.

The rearrangement links TRBV6-5 to TRBJ1-6, with 10 bases aligning to TRBD1. The length of the CDR3 is 15 residues. CDR1 MNHEY and CDR2 SVGAGI come from the germline V gene. V was clipped by 6 bases and J by 5 bases; unmatched bases: 4. This chain's CDR3 is CASRGDRGDNSPLHF. The CDR3 DNA follows: TGTGCCAGCAGGGGGGACAGGGGAGATAATTCACCCCTCCACTTT.

This sequence joins TRBV5-1 and TRBJ1-6, with 7 bases aligning to TRBD1. CDR1 and CDR2 (germline): SGHRS, YFSETQ. V dropped 0 bases and J dropped 9; count of bases not matched to a gene: 3. The CDR3 consists of 14 residues. The CDR3 region is CASSLGGGGSPLHF. The CDR3, as DNA: TGCGCCAGCAGCTTGGGAGGGGGCGGTTCACCCCTCCACTTT.

The V call is TRBV4-2, the J call TRBJ2-5, with 11 positions matching TRBD1. This CDR3 region has 16 residues. V lost 0 bases and J lost 3; bases outside the gene matches: 3. Germline values: CDR1 LGHNA, CDR2 YNFKEQ. The CDR3 spells CASSQDGTGGKETQYF. The DNA of the CDR3 is TGTGCCAGCAGCCAAGATGGGACAGGGGGGAAAGAGACCCAGTACTTC.

This rearrangement joins TRBV19 to TRBJ1-6; D not certain. Per the germline V gene, CDR1 is LNHDA and CDR2 is SQIVND (reference sequence). The CDR3 totals 13 residues. The germline V and J ends were trimmed by 4 bases and 6 bases, with 7 bases remaining between them. The CDR3 DNA reads TGTGCCAGTAGTAGAGGGATTAATTCACCCCTCCACTTT. Translation: CASSRGINSPLHF.

V and J are TRBV6-6 and TRBJ1-1, with 8 positions matching TRBD1. V lost 6 bases and J lost 6; bases outside the gene matches: 6. Germline CDR1 is MNHNY and CDR2 is SVGAGI (reference sequence). The length of the CDR3 is 13 residues. The CDR3 loop reads CASSTGQASEAFF. The DNA for the CDR3 is TGTGCCAGCAGCACGGGACAGGCCTCTGAAGCTTTCTTT.

V and J are TRBV5-4 and TRBJ1-3; TRBD1 matches at 7 bases. The trim removed 2 bases at V and 0 bases at J, leaving 11 bases unmatched. The CDR3 is 18 residues long. CDR1 is SGHNT and CDR2 is YYREEE in the germline V gene (reference sequence). The CDR3 is CASSLYFGGGASGNTIYF. CDR3 nucleotide sequence: TGTGCCAGCAGCTTATACTTCGGAGGGGGCGCCTCTGGAAACACCATATATTTT.

CDR3 region: CASSQEGQGARNTIYF. DNA for the CDR3: TGTGCCAGCAGCCAAGAGGGACAGGGGGCCAGAAACACCATATATTTT. V usage is TRBV3-1 (or the pseudogene TRBV3-2) and J usage is TRBJ1-3, with 12 nucleotides matching TRBD1. This CDR3 comprises 16 residues. The V segment lost 0 bases and the J segment 5 bases; nucleotides outside the gene matches: 2. Germline CDR1 LGHDT, CDR2 YNNKEL (reference sequence).

The chain combines TRBV5-4 with TRBJ2-5; a possible D gene is TRBD2 (5 bases). V gave up 0 bases and J gave up 2 bases, with 11 bases separating them. The CDR3 loop spans 15 amino acids. From germline, CDR1 is SGHNT and CDR2 YYREEE (reference sequence). The CDR3 DNA follows: TGTGCCAGCAGCTTGGAGGAGCGGCTGCAAGAGACCCAGTACTTC. It is translated as CASSLEERLQETQYF.

The sample holds a few counts of this clone. The chain employs TRBV12-5 and TRBJ1-5; perhaps TRBD1 as D (5 bases). V dropped 7 bases and J dropped 5 bases, with 15 bases sitting between them. The CDR3 sequence is 14 residues long. Germline assignment: CDR1 LGHNT and CDR2 FRNRAP. This CDR3 is CASAPDDRYQPQHF. CDR3 nucleotide sequence: TGTGCTAGTGCCCCGGACGACAGATATCAGCCCCAGCATTTT. Together with reference TRBV12-5 and TRBJ1-5, the CDR3 gives the full variable domain: DARVTQTPRHKVTEMGQEVTMRCQPILGHNTVFWYRQTMMQGLELLAYFRNRAPLDDSGMPKDRFSAEMPDATLATLKIQPSEPRDSAVYFCASAPDDRYQPQHFGDGTRLSIL.

This sequence joins TRBV19 and TRBJ2-7, with 9 bases aligning to TRBD1. The ends lost 3 bases at V and 2 bases at J; junction bases unmatched: 5. The CDR3 loop spans 15 amino acids. Germline V CDR1 and CDR2: LNHDA, SQIVND (reference sequence). For the CDR3, the DNA is TGTGCCAGTAGTATGAGGGGGGACAGGGCCTACGAGCAGTACTTC. It yields the protein CASSMRGDRAYEQYF.

This clone appeared a few times. The chain links TRBV19 to TRBJ1-5, with TRBD1 identical over 8 bases. The J segment lost 2 bases and the V segment lost 1 base, leaving 1 base of the junction unmatched. The CDR3 sequence is 15 residues long. CDR1 and CDR2 from the germline V gene are LNHDA and SQIVND (reference sequence). The CDR3 DNA sequence: TGTGCCAGTAGTATAGTGACAGGGGGCAATCAGCCCCAGCATTTT. Translation gives CASSIVTGGNQPQHF.

The chain joins TRBV19 to TRBJ2-1; 7 bases are a match to TRBD2. Trimming at V came to 7 bases and at J to 1 base, leaving 4 bases not matched to a gene. Looked up from germline, CDR1 is LNHDA and CDR2 is SQIVND (reference sequence). The CDR3 length is 14 residues. CDR3 bases: TGTGCCAGTACCCCCGGGAGGTCCTACAATGAGCAGTTCTTC. This gives the protein CASTPGRSYNEQFF.

This chain uses TRBV24-1 with TRBJ2-6; tentatively, D is TRBD2 (6 bases). CDR3 length: 21 amino acids. Trimming cost V 5 bases and J 1 base, with 26 bases left between them. Looked up from germline, CDR1 is KGHDR and CDR2 is SFDVKD. This CDR3 reads CATSGNGKRVPTTSGANVLTF. The CDR3 bases are TGTGCCACCAGTGGAAACGGAAAGCGGGTCCCTACTACTTCTGGGGCCAACGTCCTGACTTTC.

The CDR3 DNA reads as TGTGCCAGCAGCGCCGGGATCTCGGGTGGCTACACCTTC. It translates to CASSAGISGGYTF. J is TRBJ1-2 and V is TRBV11-3; no clear D gene. The CDR3 runs 13 residues. V was trimmed by 5 bases and J by 7 bases, leaving 14 bases between them. Germline V gene data show CDR1 as SGHNT and CDR2 as YENEEA.

The rearrangement links TRBV19 to TRBJ2-3; 7 nucleotides line up with TRBD1. Germline V lookup: CDR1 LNHDA, CDR2 SQIVND (reference sequence). J gave up 3 bases and V 5 bases, and 11 bases lay outside the gene matches. CDR3 size: 16 residues. CDR3 in amino acids: CASSEEGAPGTDTQYF. The DNA of the CDR3 is TGTGCCAGTAGTGAAGAGGGGGCGCCGGGGACAGATACGCAGTATTTT.

The V and J genes are TRBV28 and TRBJ2-1; possible D gene TRBD1, 5 bases. Germline V gene lookup returns CDR1 MDHEN and CDR2 SYDVKM. Between the trimmed V and J ends, which lost 3 bases and 4 bases, there was a span of 13 bases. The CDR3 runs 15 residues. The CDR3 coding sequence is TGTGCCAGCAGTTTGGGTGGGGCGGTGTACAATGAGCAGTTCTTC. Translation: CASSLGGAVYNEQFF.

The gene calls are TRBV13 and TRBJ2-7; 9 bases map to TRBD1. Trimming took 5 bases from V and 2 from J; bases not matched to a gene: 13. CDR3 length equals 17 residues. Germline V lookup: CDR1 PRHDT, CDR2 FYEKMQ (reference sequence). The CDR3: CASSPNLLRQGAYEQYF. CDR3 in DNA: TGTGCCAGCAGCCCGAACCTTTTGAGACAGGGGGCCTACGAGCAGTACTTC.

CDR3 DNA sequence: TGCGCCAGCAGCTTGGTGGGACAGGGTTATAATTCACCCCTCCACTTT. Translation gives CASSLVGQGYNSPLHF. The chain recombines TRBV5-1 with TRBJ1-6; 9 bases are a match to TRBD1. The V and J ends lost 0 bases and 4 bases, in that order; junction bases with no gene match: 2. CDR1 and CDR2 from the germline V gene are SGHRS and YFSETQ. The CDR3 is 16 residues long.

V is TRBV23-1 and J is TRBJ1-6; 7 bases line up with TRBD1. TRBV23-1 is identified as an open reading frame with a role that is uncertain. The CDR3 covers 17 residues. Trimming at V came to 0 bases and at J to 4 bases, leaving 6 bases not matched to a gene. The chain's CDR3 is CASSQSGGTEYNSPLHF. CDR3 nucleotides: TGCGCCAGCAGTCAATCTGGAGGGACAGAATATAATTCACCCCTCCACTTT.

V is TRBV27 and J is TRBJ1-1; 7 nucleotides match TRBD1. J lost 0 bases, V lost 5 bases, and 9 bases had no gene match. The CDR3 sequence is 16 residues long. From germline, CDR1 is MNHEY and CDR2 SMNVEV (reference sequence). The CDR3 spells CASSLGTAALNTEAFF. The CDR3 nucleotides are TGTGCCAGCAGTCTAGGGACAGCCGCCCTGAACACTGAAGCTTTCTTT.

This clone is a singleton in its sample. The chain carries TRBV27 and TRBJ2-7; no firm D call. Trimming left V 3 bases short and J 1 base short, with 10 bases between. The CDR3 consists of 14 residues. The germline V gene has CDR1 MNHEY and CDR2 SMNVEV (reference sequence). This chain's CDR3 is CASSFAQISYEQYF. The DNA for the CDR3 is TGTGCCAGCAGTTTCGCACAAATATCCTACGAGCAGTACTTC.

This clone came up once. The chain joins TRBV28 to TRBJ1-5; perhaps TRBD1 as D (6 bases). Trimming removed 6 bases at V and 5 bases at J, with 11 bases between. Looked up from germline, CDR1 is MDHEN and CDR2 is SYDVKM. This CDR3 is 13 amino acids long. CDR3 DNA: TGTGCCAGCAGCTCCAGGGGACATCAGCCCCAGCATTTT. Amino acid sequence: CASSSRGHQPQHF.

CDR3 sequence (DNA): TGTGCCAGTAGTATTTCCAGGGGTTACAATGAGCAGTTCTTC. Amino acid sequence: CASSISRGYNEQFF. The V and J genes are TRBV19 and TRBJ2-1; a weak D match, TRBD1 (6 bases). This CDR3 comprises 14 residues. Germline V gives CDR1 LNHDA, CDR2 SQIVND (reference sequence). Trimming took off 3 bases at V and 4 bases at J, with 10 bases between the two ends.